The entry below describes one T cell receptor beta chain. Its antigen remains unidentified. At one end the junction does not follow the germline gene, possibly because of a read error. The data are from a study of cytomegalovirus exposure and HLA in healthy donors. Study-wide findings and caveats: An observed cluster of highly shared sequence variants was recorded as a likely sequencing artifact. The authors later found most CMV-associated TCR beta chains appeared HLA-restricted. Earlier analysis yielded a pattern in which most TCR beta V segments were productive about 87% or about 30% of the time. Analysis performed later found around 15,000 TCR beta sequences associated with HLA alleles at 0.05 false discovery rate.

PCR employed 60 Vbeta and 13 Jbeta primers. Only in-frame clones appear in the TCRdb table, and some are missing; sequencing was by immunoSEQ multiplex PCR. The sample gives around 140,000 clones, roughly 80% of which show up once; 1.6% is in the top ten. The sequencing sample was made of PBMCs. The origin of this receptor is a female donor in good health and CMV-seronegative.

DNA for the CDR3: TGTGCCACCAGCAGAGATGGGGGGGGCCCTGGGCGGACCCGGCTTTTT. Protein product: CATSRDGGGPGRTRLF. The J gene is TRBJ1-4, the V gene TRBV15, with a tentative D call TRBD1 (6 bases). The germline gives CDR1 LNHNV, CDR2 YYDKDF (reference sequence). The CDR3 is 16 amino acids.